This T cell receptor beta chain was sequenced for a study of molecular identifiers for immune sequencing clone quantification. TCRdb re-derived calls from the PCR reads in MiXCR, one entry per CDR3 protein. The data show approximately 54,000 distinct CDR3 sequences, with approximately 26% seen just once and approximately 1.9% held by the top ten. Germline lookup yields CDR1 MNHEY and CDR2 SMNVEV (reference sequence). The length of the CDR3 is 12 residues. V was shortened by 5 bases and J by 2 bases, with 1 base between the two germline ends. Between about 19,000 and 1,100,000 sorted cells, with 10%, 30% or 50% RNA, yielded naive CD8 libraries. This clonotype was found many times.

The rearrangement links TRBV27 to TRBJ2-6; unclear D gene. Material for sequencing was naive CD8+ T cells from blood, with Jurkat cell RNA spiked in. Subset given: FACS-sorted CD8+CD4-CCR7+CD45RA+ naive T cells. This clonotype originated in a human donor in good health. Some libraries in this study had Jurkat cell RNA spiked in. In nucleotides, the CDR3 is TGTGCCAGCAGTGCTGGGGCCAACGTCCTGACTTTC. Amino acids: CASSAGANVLTF. Based on the CDR3 plus reference TRBV27 and TRBJ2-6, the full variable domain is EAQVTQNPRYLITVTGKKLTVTCSQNMNHEYMSWYRQDPGLGLRQIYYSMNVEVTDKGDVPEGYKVSRKEKRNFPLILESPSPNQTSLYFCASSAGANVLTFGAGSRLTVL.